Detailed here is one T cell receptor beta chain. Sequenced by immunoSEQ multiplex PCR; TCRdb stores in-frame clones only, minus some. The sample records about 150,000 clones, 85% to 95% being singletons. This entry is derived from a study of control samples from healthy donors and cancer patients. Trimming removed 0 bases from V and 3 bases from J; junction bases left unmatched: 7. The CDR3 has 17 amino acids. Germline V gene lookup returns CDR1 KGHDR and CDR2 SFDVKD. The sequence was obtained from a man between 45 and 60 years old in good health. Sequencing input: blood. The chain joins TRBV24-1 to TRBJ2-3; 8 bases align to TRBD2. The CDR3 DNA follows: TGTGCCACCAGTGATTTGCTAGGGGCTAGCGGGACAGATACGCAGTATTTT. Translated: CATSDLLGASGTDTQYF.